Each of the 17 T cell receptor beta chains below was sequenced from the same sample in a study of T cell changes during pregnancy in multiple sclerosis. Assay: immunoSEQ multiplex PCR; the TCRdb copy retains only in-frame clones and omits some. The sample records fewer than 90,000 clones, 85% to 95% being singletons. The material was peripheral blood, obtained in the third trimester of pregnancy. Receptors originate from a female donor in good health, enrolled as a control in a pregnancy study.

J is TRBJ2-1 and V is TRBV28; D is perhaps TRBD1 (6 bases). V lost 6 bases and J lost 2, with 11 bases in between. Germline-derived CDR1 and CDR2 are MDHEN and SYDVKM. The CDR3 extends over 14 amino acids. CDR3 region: CASSLRGPYNEQFF. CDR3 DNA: TGTGCCAGCAGCCTCAGGGGACCCTACAATGAGCAGTTCTTC.

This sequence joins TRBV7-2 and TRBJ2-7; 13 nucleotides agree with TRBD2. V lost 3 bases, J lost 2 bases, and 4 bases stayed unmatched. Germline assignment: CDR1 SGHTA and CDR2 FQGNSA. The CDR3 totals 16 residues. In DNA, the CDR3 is TGTGCCAGCAGCTTGGAAGGGACTAGCGGGACCTACGAGCAGTACTTC. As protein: CASSLEGTSGTYEQYF.

CDR3 sequence (DNA): TGCGCCAGCAGCTGGGGCGGGAGGGCCGAAGATACGCAGTATTTT. Protein product: CASSWGGRAEDTQYF. The rearrangement joins TRBV5-1 to TRBJ2-3, with 9 bases fitting TRBD2. The V gene's germline CDR1 is SGHRS and CDR2 YFSETQ. The trim removed 3 bases at V and 5 bases at J, leaving 7 bases unmatched. The CDR3 is made up of 15 amino acids.

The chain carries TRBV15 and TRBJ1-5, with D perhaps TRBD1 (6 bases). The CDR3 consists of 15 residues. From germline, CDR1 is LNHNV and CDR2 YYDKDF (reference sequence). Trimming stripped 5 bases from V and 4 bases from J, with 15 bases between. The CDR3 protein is CATSAFGDTNQPQHF. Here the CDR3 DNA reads TGTGCCACCAGCGCCTTCGGGGACACTAATCAGCCCCAGCATTTT.

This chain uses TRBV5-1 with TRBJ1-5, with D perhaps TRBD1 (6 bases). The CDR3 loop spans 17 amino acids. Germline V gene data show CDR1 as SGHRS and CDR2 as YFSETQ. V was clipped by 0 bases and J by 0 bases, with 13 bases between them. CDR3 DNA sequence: TGCGCCAGCAGCTTGGAACCCACAGGGCATAGCAATCAGCCCCAGCATTTT. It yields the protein CASSLEPTGHSNQPQHF.

In nucleotides, the CDR3 is TGTGCCAGCAGCCCCACCCGGACTAGCGGGACCTACAATGAGCAGTTCTTC. Translating gives CASSPTRTSGTYNEQFF. This chain joins TRBV27 and TRBJ2-1, with 12 bases matching TRBD2. Germline V gene lookup returns CDR1 MNHEY and CDR2 SMNVEV (reference sequence). The V segment lost 6 bases and the J segment 2 bases; nucleotides outside the gene matches: 8. The length of the CDR3 is 17 residues.

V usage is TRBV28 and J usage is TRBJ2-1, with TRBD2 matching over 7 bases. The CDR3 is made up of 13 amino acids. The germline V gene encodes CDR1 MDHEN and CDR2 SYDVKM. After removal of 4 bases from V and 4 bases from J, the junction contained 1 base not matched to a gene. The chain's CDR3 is CASSYSGYNEQFF. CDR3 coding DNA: TGTGCCAGCAGTTATAGCGGGTACAATGAGCAGTTCTTC. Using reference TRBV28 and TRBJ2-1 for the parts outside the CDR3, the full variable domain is DVKVTQSSRYLVKRTGEKVFLECVQDMDHENMFWYRQDPGLGLRLIYFSYDVKMKEKGDIPEGYSVSREKKERFSLILESASTNQTSMYLCASSYSGYNEQFFGPGTRLTVL.

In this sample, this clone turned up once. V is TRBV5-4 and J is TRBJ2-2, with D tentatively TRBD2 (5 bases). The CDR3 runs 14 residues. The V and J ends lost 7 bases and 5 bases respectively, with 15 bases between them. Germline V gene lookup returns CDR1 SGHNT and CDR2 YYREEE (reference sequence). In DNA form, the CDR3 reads TGTGCCAGCGGAACAGAGGGCCGGACCGGGGAGCTGTTTTTT. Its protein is CASGTEGRTGELFF. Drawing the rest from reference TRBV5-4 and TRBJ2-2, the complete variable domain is ETGVTQSPTHLIKTRGQQVTLRCSSQSGHNTVSWYQQALGQGPQFIFQYYREEENGRGNFPPRFSGLQFPNYSSELNVNALELDDSALYLCASGTEGRTGELFFGEGSRLTVL.

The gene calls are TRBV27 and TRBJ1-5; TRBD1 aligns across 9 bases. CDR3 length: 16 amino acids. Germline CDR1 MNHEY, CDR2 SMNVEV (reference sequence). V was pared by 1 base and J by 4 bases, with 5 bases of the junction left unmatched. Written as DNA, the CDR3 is TGTGCCAGCAGTTTATTCGGGACAGGGTTGAATCAGCCCCAGCATTTT. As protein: CASSLFGTGLNQPQHF.

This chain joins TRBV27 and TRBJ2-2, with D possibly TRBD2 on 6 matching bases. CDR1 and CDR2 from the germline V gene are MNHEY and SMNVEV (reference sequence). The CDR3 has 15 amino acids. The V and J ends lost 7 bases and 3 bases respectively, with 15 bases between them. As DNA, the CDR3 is TGTGCCAGCAAACTATCCGGGACTTACACCGGGGAGCTGTTTTTT. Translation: CASKLSGTYTGELFF.

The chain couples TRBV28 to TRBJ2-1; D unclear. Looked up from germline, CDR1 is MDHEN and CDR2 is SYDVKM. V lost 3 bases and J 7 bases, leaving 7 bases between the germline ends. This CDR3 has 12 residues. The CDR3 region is CASSLNWNEQFF. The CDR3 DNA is TGTGCCAGCAGTTTGAACTGGAATGAGCAGTTCTTC. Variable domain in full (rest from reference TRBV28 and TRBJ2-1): DVKVTQSSRYLVKRTGEKVFLECVQDMDHENMFWYRQDPGLGLRLIYFSYDVKMKEKGDIPEGYSVSREKKERFSLILESASTNQTSMYLCASSLNWNEQFFGPGTRLTVL.

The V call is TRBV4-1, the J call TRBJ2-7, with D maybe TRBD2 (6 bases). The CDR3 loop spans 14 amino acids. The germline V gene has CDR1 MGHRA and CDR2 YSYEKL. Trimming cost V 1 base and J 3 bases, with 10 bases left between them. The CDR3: CASSQGTGVYEQYF. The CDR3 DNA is TGCGCCAGCAGCCAAGGTACGGGGGTCTACGAGCAGTACTTC.

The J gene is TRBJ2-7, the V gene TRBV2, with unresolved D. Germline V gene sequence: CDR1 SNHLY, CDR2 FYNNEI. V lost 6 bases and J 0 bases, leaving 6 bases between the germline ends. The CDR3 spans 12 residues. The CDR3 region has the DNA TGTGCCAGCAGCGTCAGCTCCTACGAGCAGTACTTC. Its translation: CASSVSSYEQYF.

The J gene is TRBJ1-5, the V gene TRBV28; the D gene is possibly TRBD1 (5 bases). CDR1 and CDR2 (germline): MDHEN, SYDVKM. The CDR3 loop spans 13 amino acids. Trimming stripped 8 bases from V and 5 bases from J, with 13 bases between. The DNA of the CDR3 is TGTGCCAGCCTTACCGGGGGAGATCAGCCCCAGCATTTT. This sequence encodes CASLTGGDQPQHF.

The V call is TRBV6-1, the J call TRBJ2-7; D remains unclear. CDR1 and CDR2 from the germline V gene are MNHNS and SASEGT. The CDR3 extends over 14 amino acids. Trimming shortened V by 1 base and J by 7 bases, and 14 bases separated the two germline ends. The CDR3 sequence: CASSEDSQFREQYF. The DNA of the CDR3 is TGTGCCAGCAGTGAAGATTCCCAATTCAGGGAGCAGTACTTC.

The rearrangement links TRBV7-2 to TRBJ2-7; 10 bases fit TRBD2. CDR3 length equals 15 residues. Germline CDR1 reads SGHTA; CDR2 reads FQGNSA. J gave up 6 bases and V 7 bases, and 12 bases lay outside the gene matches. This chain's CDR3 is CASTLVAGGLGEQYF. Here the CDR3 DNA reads TGTGCCAGCACCCTGGTAGCGGGAGGACTTGGCGAGCAGTACTTC. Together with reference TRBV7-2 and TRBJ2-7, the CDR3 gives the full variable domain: GAGVSQSPSNKVTEKGKDVELRCDPISGHTALYWYRQSLGQGLEFLIYFQGNSAPDKSGLPSDRFSAERTGGSVSTLTIQRTQQEDSAVYLCASTLVAGGLGEQYFGPGTRLTVT.

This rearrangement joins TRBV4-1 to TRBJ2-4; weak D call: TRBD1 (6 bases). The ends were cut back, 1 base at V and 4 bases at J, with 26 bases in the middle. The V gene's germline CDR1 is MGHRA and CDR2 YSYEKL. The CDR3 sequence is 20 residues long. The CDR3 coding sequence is TGCGCCAGCAGCCAAGCCGAAGACAGGCTACCACAAGCCAAAAAAAACATTCAGTACTTC. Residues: CASSQAEDRLPQAKKNIQYF.